One T cell receptor beta chain is described in this entry. The data derive from a study of T cell changes during pregnancy in multiple sclerosis. The CDR3 has 16 residues. J lost 0 bases, V lost 4 bases, and 6 bases had no gene match. Germline-derived CDR1 and CDR2 are MNHNS and SASEGT. The data were produced by immunoSEQ multiplex PCR, yet TCRdb's version contains in-frame clones alone and is incomplete. In the table there are about 38,000 clones, nearly 95% of which are singletons. Sample: CD4+ T cells from peripheral blood mononuclear cells, taken after pregnancy. The TCR sequence derives from a female donor in good health, enrolled as a control in a pregnancy study. V and J are TRBV6-1 and TRBJ1-1, with TRBD1 matching over 9 bases. The CDR3 region has the DNA TGTGCCAGCAGTGCCCCGACAGGGGGGATGAACACTGAAGCTTTCTTT. Protein product: CASSAPTGGMNTEAFF.